This T cell receptor beta chain was retrieved from a study of siplizumab effects on memory and regulatory T cells (dated by TCRdb to between 2019 and 2020). For context, the study as a whole: The effect of the anti-CD2 antibody siplizumab on alloreactive T-cell subsets was examined in allogeneic mixed lymphocyte reactions constructed from human PBMCs. On the study overall, not on this receptor specifically: Whether proliferating Tregs from siplizumab cultures were suppressive was not functionally confirmed. The cumulative frequency of alloreactive sequences that could be traced back to unstimulated CD4+ memory T cells was significantly reduced by siplizumab. Unstimulated naive T cells appeared more diverse than memory T cells, and naive cells seemed to contribute substantially to the alloresponse. About 80-97% of proliferating CD4+ or CD8+ clones could not be given a naive or memory phenotype. Because sequences below about 10^-5 frequency were poorly captured, only a minor fraction of alloreactive clones could be mapped to unstimulated subsets. Among mappable alloreactive CD4+ clones, an average Treg-derived fraction of about 69% was observed with siplizumab, compared with about 25% in control reactions.

Turning to this clone: Its antigen is not yet known. One base away there is no much larger clone; base qualities are not given.

There are 12 amino acids in the CDR3, from cysteine to phenylalanine inclusive. The kept DNA is CDR3 alone, 36 bases in frame from the first base. V was cut back by 0 bases and J by 11 bases, leaving a gap of 9 bases between them. Per the germline V gene (reference sequence), SGHNT is the CDR1 and YYREEE is the CDR2. In addition, sequencing in three donor pairs included unstimulated CD8+ effector memory subsets alongside CD4+ naive, CD8+ naive, CD8+ TEMRA and CD4+ memory subsets. Sorted unstimulated T cells, along with proliferating T cells recovered from mixed lymphocyte reactions, underwent TCRbeta CDR3 sequencing. Fresh whole blood from 9 to 10 HLA-typed healthy donors served as the source for isolating PBMCs. Library preparation used the immunoSEQ multiplex PCR assay. Each sample had around 100,000 TCR templates assayed by the deep sequencing platform. Genomic DNA extracted from sorted T cells was used for TCRbeta CDR3 sequencing. The study's own analysis went as follows. Clonal analysis of TCRbeta CDR3 data was done in the R programming language. Comparing unstimulated samples against CFSE-low samples taken after the reaction was how alloreactive CD4+ and CD8+ clones were defined. Regulatory or non-regulatory origin was assigned to alloreactive CD4+ clones by matching of sequences to sorted unstimulated Treg and non-Treg repertoires. TCRdb's version of the immuneACCESS table is confined to in-frame rearrangements and falls short of the full clone set. An unresolved V gene accounts for under half of the shortfall where checked; the remainder is of unknown origin. The DNA was the basis for D and trimming; V, J and clone size are from that table. Within this sample are just over 60,000 clones, with roughly 85% of them counted one time only. The top ten constitute about 0.41% of the sample.

The clonotype originates from a human donor in good health. What was sequenced was memory CD4+ T cells sorted from blood. The cell subset or site label of this sample denotes: unstimulated CD4+ memory T cells. The chain is made from TRBV5-4 and TRBJ1-3, with no confident D gene call. The nucleotide sequence is given as TGTGCCAGCAGCTTGGATACCGGAGCCATATATTTT. Translated, it gives CASSLDTGAIYF.